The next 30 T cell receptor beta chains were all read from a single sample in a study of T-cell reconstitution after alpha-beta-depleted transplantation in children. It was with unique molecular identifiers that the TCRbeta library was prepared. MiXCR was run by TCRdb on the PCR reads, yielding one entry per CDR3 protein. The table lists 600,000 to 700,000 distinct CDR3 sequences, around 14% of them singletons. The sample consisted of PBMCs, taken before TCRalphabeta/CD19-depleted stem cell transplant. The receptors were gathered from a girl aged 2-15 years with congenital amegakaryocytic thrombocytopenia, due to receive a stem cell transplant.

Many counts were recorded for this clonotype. The CDR3 DNA sequence: TGTGCCAGCACCGAAGACGGGGAGCTGTTTTTT. Translating it yields CASTEDGELFF. The chain combines TRBV12-3 or TRBV12-4 with TRBJ2-2; no definite D call. Trimming cost V 7 bases and J 7 bases, with 7 bases left between them. The CDR3 totals 11 residues.

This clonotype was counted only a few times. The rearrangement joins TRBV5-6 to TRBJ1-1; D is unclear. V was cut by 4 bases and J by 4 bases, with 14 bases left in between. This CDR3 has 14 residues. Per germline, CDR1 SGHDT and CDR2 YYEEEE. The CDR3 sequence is CASSPGPRPTEAFF. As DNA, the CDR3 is TGTGCCAGCAGCCCGGGCCCCAGGCCCACTGAAGCTTTCTTT. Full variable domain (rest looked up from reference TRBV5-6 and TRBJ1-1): DAGVTQSPTHLIKTRGQQVTLRCSPKSGHDTVSWYQQALGQGPQFIFQYYEEEERQRGNFPDRFSGHQFPNYSSELNVNALLLGDSALYLCASSPGPRPTEAFFGQGTRLTVV.

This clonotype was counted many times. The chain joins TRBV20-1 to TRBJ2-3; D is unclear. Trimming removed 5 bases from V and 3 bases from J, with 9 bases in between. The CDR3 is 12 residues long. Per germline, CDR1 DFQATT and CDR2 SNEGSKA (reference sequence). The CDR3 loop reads CSAGEATDTQYF. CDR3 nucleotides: TGCAGTGCTGGGGAAGCGACAGATACGCAGTATTTT.

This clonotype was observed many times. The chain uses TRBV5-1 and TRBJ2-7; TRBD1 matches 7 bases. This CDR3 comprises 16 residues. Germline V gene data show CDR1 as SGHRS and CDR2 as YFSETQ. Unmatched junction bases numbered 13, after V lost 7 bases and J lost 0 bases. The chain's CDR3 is CASAVSGTASSYEQYF. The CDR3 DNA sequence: TGCGCCAGCGCGGTCTCCGGGACAGCGAGCTCCTACGAGCAGTACTTC.

In DNA, the CDR3 is TGCAGCTCCTCCGGGACAGGGGGACGCGAGCAGTACTTC. Encoded protein: CSSSGTGGREQYF. The chain uses TRBV29-1 and TRBJ2-7; 11 bases agree with TRBD1. J was trimmed by 6 bases and V by 8 bases; bases with no gene match: 9. In germline, CDR1 is SQVTM, CDR2 ANQGSEA. This CDR3 spans 13 amino acids.

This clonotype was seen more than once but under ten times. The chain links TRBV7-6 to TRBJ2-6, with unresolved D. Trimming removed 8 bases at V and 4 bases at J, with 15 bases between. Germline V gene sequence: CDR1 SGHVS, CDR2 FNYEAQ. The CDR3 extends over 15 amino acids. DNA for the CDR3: TGTGCCAGCTTTGACCTTGGGCTCGGGGCCAACGTCCTGACTTTC. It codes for CASFDLGLGANVLTF. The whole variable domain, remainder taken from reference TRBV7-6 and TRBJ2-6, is GAGVSQSPRYKVTKRGQDVALRCDPISGHVSLYWYRQALGQGPEFLTYFNYEAQQDKSGLPNDRFSAERPEGSISTLTIQRTEQRDSAMYRCASFDLGLGANVLTFGAGSRLTVL.

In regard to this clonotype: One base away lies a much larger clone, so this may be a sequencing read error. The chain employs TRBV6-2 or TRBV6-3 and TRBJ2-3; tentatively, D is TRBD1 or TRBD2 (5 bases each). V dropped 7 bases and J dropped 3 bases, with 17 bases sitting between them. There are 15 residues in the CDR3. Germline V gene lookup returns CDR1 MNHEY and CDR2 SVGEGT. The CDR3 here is CASNLGEPRTDTQYF. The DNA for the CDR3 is TGTGCCAGCAACTTAGGGGAGCCTAGAACAGATACGCAGTATTTT.

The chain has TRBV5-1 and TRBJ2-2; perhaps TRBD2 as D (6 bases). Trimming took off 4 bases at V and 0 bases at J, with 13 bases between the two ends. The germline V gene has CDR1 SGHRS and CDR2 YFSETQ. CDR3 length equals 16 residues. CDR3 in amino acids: CASSITSHANTGELFF. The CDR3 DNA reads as TGCGCCAGCAGCATAACTAGCCATGCGAACACCGGGGAGCTGTTTTTT. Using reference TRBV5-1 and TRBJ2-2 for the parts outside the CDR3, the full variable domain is KAGVTQTPRYLIKTRGQQVTLSCSPISGHRSVSWYQQTPGQGLQFLFEYFSETQRNKGNFPGRFSGRQFSNSRSEMNVSTLELGDSALYLCASSITSHANTGELFFGEGSRLTVL.

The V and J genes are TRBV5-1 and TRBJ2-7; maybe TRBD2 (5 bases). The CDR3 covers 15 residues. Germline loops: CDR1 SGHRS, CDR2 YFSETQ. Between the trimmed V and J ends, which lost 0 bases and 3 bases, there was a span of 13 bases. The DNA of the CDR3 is TGCGCCAGCAGCTTGGATCCGGGGAAATACTACGAGCAGTACTTC. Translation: CASSLDPGKYYEQYF.

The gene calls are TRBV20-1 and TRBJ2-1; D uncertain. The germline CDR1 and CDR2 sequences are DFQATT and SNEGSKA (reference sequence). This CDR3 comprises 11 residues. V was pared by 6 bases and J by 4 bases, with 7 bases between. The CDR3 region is CSATPYNEQFF. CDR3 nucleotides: TGCAGTGCGACTCCGTACAATGAGCAGTTCTTC.

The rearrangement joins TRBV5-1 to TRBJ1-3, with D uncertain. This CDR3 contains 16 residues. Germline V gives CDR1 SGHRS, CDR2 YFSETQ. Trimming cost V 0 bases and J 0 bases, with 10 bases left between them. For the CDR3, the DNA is TGCGCCAGCAGCTTGGAGGGCAGCAACTCTGGAAACACCATATATTTT. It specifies CASSLEGSNSGNTIYF. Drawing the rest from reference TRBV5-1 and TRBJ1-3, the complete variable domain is KAGVTQTPRYLIKTRGQQVTLSCSPISGHRSVSWYQQTPGQGLQFLFEYFSETQRNKGNFPGRFSGRQFSNSRSEMNVSTLELGDSALYLCASSLEGSNSGNTIYFGEGSWLTVV.

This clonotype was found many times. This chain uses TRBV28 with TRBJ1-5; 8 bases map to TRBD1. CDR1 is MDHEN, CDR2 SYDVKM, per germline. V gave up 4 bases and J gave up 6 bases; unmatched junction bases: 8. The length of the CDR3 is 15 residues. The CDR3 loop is CASSSGQGGSQPQHF. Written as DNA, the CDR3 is TGTGCCAGCAGTTCTGGACAGGGAGGGAGTCAGCCCCAGCATTTT.

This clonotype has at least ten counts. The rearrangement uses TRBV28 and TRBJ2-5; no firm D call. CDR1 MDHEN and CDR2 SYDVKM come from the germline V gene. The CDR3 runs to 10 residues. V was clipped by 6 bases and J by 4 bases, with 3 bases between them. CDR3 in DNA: TGTGCCAGCAGCTCAGAGACCCAGTACTTC. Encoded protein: CASSSETQYF.

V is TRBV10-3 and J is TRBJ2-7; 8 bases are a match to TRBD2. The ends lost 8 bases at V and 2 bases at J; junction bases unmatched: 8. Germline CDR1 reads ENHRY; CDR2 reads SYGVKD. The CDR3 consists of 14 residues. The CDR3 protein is CAIASTSATYEQYF. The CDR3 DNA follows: TGTGCCATCGCGTCGACTAGCGCAACCTACGAGCAGTACTTC.

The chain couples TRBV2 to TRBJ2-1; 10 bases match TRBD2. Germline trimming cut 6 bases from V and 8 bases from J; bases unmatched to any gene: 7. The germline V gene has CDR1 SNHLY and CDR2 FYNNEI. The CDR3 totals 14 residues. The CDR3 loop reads CASRTSGMVHEQFF. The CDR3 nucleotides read TGTGCCAGCAGAACTAGCGGGATGGTACATGAGCAGTTCTTC.

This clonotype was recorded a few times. As DNA, the CDR3 is TGCAGCGTTGAAATCAGCCCTTACAATGAGCAGTTCTTC. It translates to CSVEISPYNEQFF. The chain employs TRBV29-1 and TRBJ2-1; no definite D call. Germline values: CDR1 SQVTM, CDR2 ANQGSEA. The CDR3 has 13 residues. With 2 bases removed from V and 4 bases from J, the gap between germline ends came to 9 bases.

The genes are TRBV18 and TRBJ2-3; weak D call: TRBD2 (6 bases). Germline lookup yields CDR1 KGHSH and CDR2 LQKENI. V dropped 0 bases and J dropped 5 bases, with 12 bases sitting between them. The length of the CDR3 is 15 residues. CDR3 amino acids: CASSPPGTRKDTQYF. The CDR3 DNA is TGTGCCAGCTCACCACCCGGGACTCGTAAAGATACGCAGTATTTT.

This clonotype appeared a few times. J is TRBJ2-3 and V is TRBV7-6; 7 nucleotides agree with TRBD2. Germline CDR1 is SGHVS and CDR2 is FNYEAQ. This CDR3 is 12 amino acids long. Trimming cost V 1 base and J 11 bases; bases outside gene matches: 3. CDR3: CASSLDLAEQYF. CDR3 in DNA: TGTGCCAGCAGCTTAGACCTAGCGGAGCAGTATTTT.

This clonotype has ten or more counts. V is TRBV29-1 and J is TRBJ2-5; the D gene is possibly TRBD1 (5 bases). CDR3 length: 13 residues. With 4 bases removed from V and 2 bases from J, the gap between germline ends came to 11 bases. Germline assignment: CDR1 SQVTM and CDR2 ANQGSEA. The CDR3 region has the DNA TGCAGCGTTGTTAAGGGGCGTCAAGAGACCCAGTACTTC. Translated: CSVVKGRQETQYF.

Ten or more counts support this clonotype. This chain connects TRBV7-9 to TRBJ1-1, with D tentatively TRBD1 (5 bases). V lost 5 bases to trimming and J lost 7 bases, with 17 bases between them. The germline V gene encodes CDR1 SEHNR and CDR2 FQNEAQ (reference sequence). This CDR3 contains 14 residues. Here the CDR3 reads CASSPGTAVNEAFF. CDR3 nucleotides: TGTGCCAGCAGCCCAGGGACCGCGGTTAATGAAGCTTTCTTT.

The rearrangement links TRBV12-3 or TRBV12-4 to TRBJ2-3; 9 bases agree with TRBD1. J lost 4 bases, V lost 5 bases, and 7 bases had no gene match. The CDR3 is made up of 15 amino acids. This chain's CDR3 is CASSLRDRVSDTQYF. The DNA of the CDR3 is TGTGCCAGCAGTCTCCGGGACAGGGTATCAGATACGCAGTATTTT.

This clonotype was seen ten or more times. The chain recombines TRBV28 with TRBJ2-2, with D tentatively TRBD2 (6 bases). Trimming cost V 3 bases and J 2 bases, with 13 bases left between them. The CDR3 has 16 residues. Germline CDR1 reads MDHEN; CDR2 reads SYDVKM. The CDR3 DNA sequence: TGTGCCAGCAGTTTCGTGGGACTCTTTAACACCGGGGAGCTGTTTTTT. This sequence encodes CASSFVGLFNTGELFF.

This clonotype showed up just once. Here the CDR3 DNA reads TGTGCCAGCAGCGATACAGGGCGGTGGCAGTTCTTC. Translated: CASSDTGRWQFF. This chain uses TRBV5-5 with TRBJ2-1, with D maybe TRBD1 (6 bases). CDR1 is SGHKS, CDR2 YYEKEE, per germline (reference sequence). CDR3 length: 12 residues. V dropped 4 bases and J dropped 12 bases, with 14 bases sitting between them.

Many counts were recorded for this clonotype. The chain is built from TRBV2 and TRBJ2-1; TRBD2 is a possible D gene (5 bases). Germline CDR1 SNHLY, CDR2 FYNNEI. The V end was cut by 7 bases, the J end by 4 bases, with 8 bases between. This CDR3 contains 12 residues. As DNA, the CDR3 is TGTGCCAGCATCGGGGATTACAATGAGCAGTTCTTC. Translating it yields CASIGDYNEQFF.

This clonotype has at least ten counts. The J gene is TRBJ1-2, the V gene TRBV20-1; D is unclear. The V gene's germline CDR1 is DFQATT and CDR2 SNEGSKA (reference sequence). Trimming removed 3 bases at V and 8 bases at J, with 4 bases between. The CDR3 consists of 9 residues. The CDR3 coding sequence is TGCAGTGCTAGTCGCGGCTACACCTTC. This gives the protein CSASRGYTF.

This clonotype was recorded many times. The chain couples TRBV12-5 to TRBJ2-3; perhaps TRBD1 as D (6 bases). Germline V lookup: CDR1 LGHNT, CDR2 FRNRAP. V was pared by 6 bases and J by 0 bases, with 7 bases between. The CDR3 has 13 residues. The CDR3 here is CASGQGSTDTQYF. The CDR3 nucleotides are TGTGCTAGTGGGCAGGGGAGCACAGATACGCAGTATTTT.

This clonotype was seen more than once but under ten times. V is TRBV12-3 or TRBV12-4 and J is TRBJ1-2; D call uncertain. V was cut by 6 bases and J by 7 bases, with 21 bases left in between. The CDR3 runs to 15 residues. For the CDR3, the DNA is TGTGCCAGCAGCCCGGTATCCACGATGGTCGGTGGCTACACCTTC. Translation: CASSPVSTMVGGYTF.

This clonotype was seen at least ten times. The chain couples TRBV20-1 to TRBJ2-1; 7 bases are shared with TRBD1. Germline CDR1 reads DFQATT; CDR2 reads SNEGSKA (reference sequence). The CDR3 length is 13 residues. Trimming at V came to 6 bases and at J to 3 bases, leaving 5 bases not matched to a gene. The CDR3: CSAIDRDYNEQFF. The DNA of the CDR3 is TGCAGTGCCATCGACAGGGACTACAATGAGCAGTTCTTC.

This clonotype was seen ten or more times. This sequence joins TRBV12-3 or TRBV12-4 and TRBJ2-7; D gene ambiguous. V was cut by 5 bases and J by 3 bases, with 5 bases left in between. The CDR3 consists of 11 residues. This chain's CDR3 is CASSVHYEQYF. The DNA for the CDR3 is TGTGCCAGCAGTGTCCACTACGAGCAGTACTTC.

CDR3 region: CASSRRGETYEQYF. The CDR3 DNA reads TGTGCCAGCAGCCGCCGCGGGGAAACCTACGAGCAGTACTTC. The chain employs TRBV7-9 and TRBJ2-7; D is possibly TRBD2 (6 bases). CDR3 length: 14 amino acids. V was shortened by 5 bases and J by 2 bases, with 13 bases between the two germline ends. Germline V gene data show CDR1 as SEHNR and CDR2 as FQNEAQ (reference sequence).